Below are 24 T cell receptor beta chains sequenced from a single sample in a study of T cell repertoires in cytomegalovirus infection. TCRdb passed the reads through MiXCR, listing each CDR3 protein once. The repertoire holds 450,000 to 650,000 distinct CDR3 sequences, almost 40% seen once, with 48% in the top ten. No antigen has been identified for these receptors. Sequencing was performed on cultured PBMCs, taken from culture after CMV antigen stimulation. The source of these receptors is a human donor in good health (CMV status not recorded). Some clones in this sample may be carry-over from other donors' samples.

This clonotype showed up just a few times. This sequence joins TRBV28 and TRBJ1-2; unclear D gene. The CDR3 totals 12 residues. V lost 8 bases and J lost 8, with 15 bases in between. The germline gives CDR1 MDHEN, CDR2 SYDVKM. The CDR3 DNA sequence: TGTGCCAGCGGCAGCCGTTTTAGGGGCTACACCTTC. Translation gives CASGSRFRGYTF.

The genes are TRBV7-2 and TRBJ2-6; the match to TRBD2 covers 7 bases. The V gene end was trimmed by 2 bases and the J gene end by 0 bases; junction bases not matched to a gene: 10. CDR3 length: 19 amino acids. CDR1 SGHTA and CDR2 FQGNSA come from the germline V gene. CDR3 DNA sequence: TGTGCCAGCAGCTTACCCCCGGGACTAATAAGCTCTGGGGCCAACGTCCTGACTTTC. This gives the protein CASSLPPGLISSGANVLTF.

CDR3 coding DNA: TGTGCCAGCAGTGGGTTAATCGGGGGTAAAAACATTCAGTACTTC. Translation: CASSGLIGGKNIQYF. The chain uses TRBV2 and TRBJ2-4; D possibly corresponds to TRBD2 (6 bases). V was pared by 4 bases and J by 4 bases, with 14 bases between. CDR3 length: 15 residues. Germline values: CDR1 SNHLY, CDR2 FYNNEI.

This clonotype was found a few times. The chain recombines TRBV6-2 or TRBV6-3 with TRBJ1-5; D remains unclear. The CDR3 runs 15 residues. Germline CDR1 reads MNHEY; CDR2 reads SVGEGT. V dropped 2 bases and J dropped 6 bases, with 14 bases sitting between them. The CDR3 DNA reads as TGTGCCAGCAGTTACAACTGGGGAGTCGTTCAGCCCCAGCATTTT. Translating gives CASSYNWGVVQPQHF.

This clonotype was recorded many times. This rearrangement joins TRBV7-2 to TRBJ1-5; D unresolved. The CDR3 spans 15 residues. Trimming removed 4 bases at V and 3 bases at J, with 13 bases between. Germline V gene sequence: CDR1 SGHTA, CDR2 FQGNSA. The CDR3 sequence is CASSSSGQANQPQHF. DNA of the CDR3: TGTGCCAGCAGCTCTAGCGGGCAGGCCAATCAGCCCCAGCATTTT.

The CDR3 reads CASRRPAQGTTEAFF. The CDR3 DNA reads TGTGCCAGCAGGCGCCCCGCACAGGGCACCACTGAAGCTTTCTTT. The V call is TRBV12-3 or TRBV12-4, the J call TRBJ1-1; possible D gene TRBD1, 6 bases. CDR3 length: 15 residues. V shed 6 bases and J shed 4 bases, with 18 bases lying between them.

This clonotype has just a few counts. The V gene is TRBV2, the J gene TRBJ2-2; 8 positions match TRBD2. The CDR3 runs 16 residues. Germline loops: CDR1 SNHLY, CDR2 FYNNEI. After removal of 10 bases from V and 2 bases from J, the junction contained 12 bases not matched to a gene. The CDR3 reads CATTVTSGGNTGELFF. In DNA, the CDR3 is TGTGCCACCACTGTAACTAGCGGTGGTAACACCGGGGAGCTGTTTTTT.

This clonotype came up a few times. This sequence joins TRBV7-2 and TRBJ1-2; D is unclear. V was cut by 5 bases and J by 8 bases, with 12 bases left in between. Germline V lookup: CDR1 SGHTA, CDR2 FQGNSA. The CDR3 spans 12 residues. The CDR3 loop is CASSIAPGGYTF. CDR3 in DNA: TGTGCCAGCAGCATCGCCCCCGGCGGCTACACCTTC.

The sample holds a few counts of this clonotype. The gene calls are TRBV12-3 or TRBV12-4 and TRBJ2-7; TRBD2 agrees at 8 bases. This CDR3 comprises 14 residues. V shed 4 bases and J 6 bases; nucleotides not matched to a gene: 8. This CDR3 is CASSSTGTRGEQYF. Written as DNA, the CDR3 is TGTGCCAGCAGTTCCACCGGGACTAGGGGCGAGCAGTACTTC.

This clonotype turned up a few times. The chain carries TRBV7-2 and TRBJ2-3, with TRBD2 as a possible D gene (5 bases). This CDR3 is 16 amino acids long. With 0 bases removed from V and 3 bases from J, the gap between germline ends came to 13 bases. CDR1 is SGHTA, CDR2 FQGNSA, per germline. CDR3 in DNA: TGTGCCAGCAGCTTAGCAGCTAGCTGGGTTACAGATACGCAGTATTTT. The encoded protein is CASSLAASWVTDTQYF.

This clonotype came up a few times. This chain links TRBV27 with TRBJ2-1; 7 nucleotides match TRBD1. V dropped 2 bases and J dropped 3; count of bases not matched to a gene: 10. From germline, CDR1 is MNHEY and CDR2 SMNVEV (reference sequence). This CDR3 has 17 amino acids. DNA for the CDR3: TGTGCCAGCAGTTTAAGGCTCGGGCAGGGGGTCTACAATGAGCAGTTCTTC. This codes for CASSLRLGQGVYNEQFF.

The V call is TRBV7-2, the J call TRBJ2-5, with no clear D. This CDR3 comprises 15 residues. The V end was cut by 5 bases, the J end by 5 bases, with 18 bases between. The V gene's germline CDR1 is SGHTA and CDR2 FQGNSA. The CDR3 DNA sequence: TGTGCCAGCAGCCCACTTTGGTGGGTTGTTGAGACCCAGTACTTC. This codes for CASSPLWWVVETQYF.

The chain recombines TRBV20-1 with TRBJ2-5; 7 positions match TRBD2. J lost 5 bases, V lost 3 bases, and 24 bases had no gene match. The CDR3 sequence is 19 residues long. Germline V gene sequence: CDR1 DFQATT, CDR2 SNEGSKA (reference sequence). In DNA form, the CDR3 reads TGCAGTGCTAGCCCCACCTCTGGCGGGAGAATGGGGTTGGTGGAGACCCAGTACTTC. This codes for CSASPTSGGRMGLVETQYF.

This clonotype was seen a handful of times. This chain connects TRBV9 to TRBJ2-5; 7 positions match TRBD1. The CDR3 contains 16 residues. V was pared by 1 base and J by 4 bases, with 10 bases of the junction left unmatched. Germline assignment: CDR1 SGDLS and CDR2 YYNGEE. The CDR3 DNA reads TGTGCCAGCAGCGTATCTGTGACAGGGATGGGAGAGACCCAGTACTTC. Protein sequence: CASSVSVTGMGETQYF.

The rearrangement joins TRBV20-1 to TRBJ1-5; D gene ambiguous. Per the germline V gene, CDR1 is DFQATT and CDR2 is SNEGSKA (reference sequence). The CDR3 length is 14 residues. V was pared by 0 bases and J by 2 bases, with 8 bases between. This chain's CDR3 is CSAREGYGNQPQHF. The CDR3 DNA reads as TGCAGTGCTAGAGAAGGGTATGGCAATCAGCCCCAGCATTTT.

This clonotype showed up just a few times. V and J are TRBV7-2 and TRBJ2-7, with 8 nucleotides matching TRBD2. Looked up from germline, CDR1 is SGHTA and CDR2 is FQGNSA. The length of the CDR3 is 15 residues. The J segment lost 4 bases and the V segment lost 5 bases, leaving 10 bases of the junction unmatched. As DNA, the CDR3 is TGTGCCAGCAGCACAATCGGGGGGGGCGGGTACGAGCAGTACTTC. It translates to CASSTIGGGGYEQYF.

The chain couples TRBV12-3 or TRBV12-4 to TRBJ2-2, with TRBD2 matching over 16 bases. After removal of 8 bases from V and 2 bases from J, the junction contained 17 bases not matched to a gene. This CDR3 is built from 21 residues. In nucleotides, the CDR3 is TGTGCCAGCCGTGCCCTACCCGGGACTAGCGGGAGGGATGAAAACACCGGGGAGCTGTTTTTT. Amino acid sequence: CASRALPGTSGRDENTGELFF.

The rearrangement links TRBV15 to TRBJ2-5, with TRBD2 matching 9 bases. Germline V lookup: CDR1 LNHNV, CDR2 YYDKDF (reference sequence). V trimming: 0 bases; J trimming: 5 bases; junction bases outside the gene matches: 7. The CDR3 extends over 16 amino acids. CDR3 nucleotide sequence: TGTGCCACCAGCAGAGAGCCAGCGGGGGGTATGGAGACCCAGTACTTC. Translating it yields CATSREPAGGMETQYF.

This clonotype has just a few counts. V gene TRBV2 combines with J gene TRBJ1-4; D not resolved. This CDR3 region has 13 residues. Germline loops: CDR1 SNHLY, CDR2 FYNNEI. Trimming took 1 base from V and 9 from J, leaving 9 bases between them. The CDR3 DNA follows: TGTGCCAGCAGTGAAGGGGCGGACCAAAAACTGTTTTTT. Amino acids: CASSEGADQKLFF. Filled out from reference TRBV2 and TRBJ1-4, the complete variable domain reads EPEVTQTPSHQVTQMGQEVILRCVPISNHLYFYWYRQILGQKVEFLVSFYNNEISEKSEIFDDQFSVERPDGSNFTLKIRSTKLEDSAMYFCASSEGADQKLFFGSGTQLSVL.

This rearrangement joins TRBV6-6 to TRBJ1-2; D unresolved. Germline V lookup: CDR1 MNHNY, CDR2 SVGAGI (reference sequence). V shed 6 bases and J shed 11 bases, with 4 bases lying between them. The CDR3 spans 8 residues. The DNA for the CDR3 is TGTGCCAGCAGCAGGTACACCTTC. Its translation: CASSRYTF.

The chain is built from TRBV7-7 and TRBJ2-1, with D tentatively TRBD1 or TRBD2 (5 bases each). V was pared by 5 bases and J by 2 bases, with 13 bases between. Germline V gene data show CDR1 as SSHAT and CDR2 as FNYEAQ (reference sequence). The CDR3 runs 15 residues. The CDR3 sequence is CASSGDLTPYNEQFF. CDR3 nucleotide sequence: TGTGCCAGCAGCGGGGACCTGACGCCCTACAATGAGCAGTTCTTC.

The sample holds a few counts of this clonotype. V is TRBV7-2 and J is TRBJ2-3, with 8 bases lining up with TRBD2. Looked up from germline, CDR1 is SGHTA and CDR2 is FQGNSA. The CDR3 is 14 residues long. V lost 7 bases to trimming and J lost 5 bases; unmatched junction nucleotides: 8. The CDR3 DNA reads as TGTGCCAGCATCCAGAGCGGGAGTGGAGATACGCAGTATTTT. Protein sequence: CASIQSGSGDTQYF.

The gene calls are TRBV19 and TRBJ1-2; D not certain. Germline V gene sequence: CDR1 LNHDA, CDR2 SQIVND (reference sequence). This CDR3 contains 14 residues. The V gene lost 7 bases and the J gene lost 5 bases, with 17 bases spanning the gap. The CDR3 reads CASNLGPVAYGYTF. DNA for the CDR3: TGTGCCAGTAACCTCGGGCCGGTGGCGTATGGCTACACCTTC.

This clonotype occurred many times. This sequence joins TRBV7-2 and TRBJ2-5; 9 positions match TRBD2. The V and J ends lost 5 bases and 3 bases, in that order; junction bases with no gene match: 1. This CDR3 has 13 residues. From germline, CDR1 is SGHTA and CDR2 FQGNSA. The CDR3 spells CASSPSGEETQYF. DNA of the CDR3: TGTGCCAGCAGCCCTAGCGGGGAAGAGACCCAGTACTTC.